This T cell receptor beta chain was sequenced for a study of human T cells and chemical hapten exposure. The library gave individual cDNA molecules unique molecular identifiers. TCRdb fed the RACE reads into MiXCR, producing one record per CDR3 protein. The sample lists 95,000 to 150,000 distinct CDR3 sequences; around 10% were seen once. This clonotype was detected a few times. Time point noted: patch test 3, about 24 weeks after DPC sensitization. Treatment noted: therapeutic diphenylcyclopropenone sensitization with weekly scalp DPC. This receptor was taken from a woman between 45 and 60 years old with alopecia areata. Some clones in this sample may be carry-over from other donors' samples. This specimen was whole blood, taken in connection with sensitization to the hapten diphenylcyclopropenone (DPC).

For the CDR3, the DNA is TGCGCCAGCAGTTTAGGAGGGACCACGGCCCACGAGCAGTACTTC. Residues: CASSLGGTTAHEQYF. The rearrangement links TRBV5-1 to TRBJ2-7, with D perhaps matching TRBD2 (6 bases). The germline V gene has CDR1 SGHRS and CDR2 YFSETQ. V was trimmed by 5 bases and J by 5 bases, leaving 20 bases between them. The CDR3 covers 15 residues. Full variable domain (remainder filled in from reference TRBV5-1 and TRBJ2-7): KAGVTQTPRYLIKTRGQQVTLSCSPISGHRSVSWYQQTPGQGLQFLFEYFSETQRNKGNFPGRFSGRQFSNSRSEMNVSTLELGDSALYLCASSLGGTTAHEQYFGPGTRLTVT.